The clone carrying this T cell receptor beta chain was counted a few times. The antigen is unknown. The data belong to a study of cytomegalovirus exposure and HLA in healthy donors. The study's findings and limits: The study found most TCR sequences rare, yet found some public TCRs in many donors. Further analysis, carried out later, found HLA-associated TCR beta chains more clonally expanded than equally common other chains. Among immune exposure information, only CMV serostatus was available. TCR beta sequences reportedly predicted the HLA-A and HLA-B alleles of most subjects accurately.

PCR primers comprised 60 Vbeta and 13 Jbeta primers. TCRdb keeps only in-frame clones here, not all; method: immunoSEQ multiplex PCR. Of over 130,000 clones listed, 70% to 85% are singletons. Between the trimmed V and J ends, which lost 6 bases and 5 bases, there was a span of 13 bases. CDR1 LNHDA and CDR2 SQIVND come from the germline V gene (reference sequence). This CDR3 region has 13 residues. This TCR was sampled from a male donor in good health and CMV-seronegative. Sequencing was done on a sample of PBMCs. V is TRBV19 and J is TRBJ2-5; possibly TRBD2 for D (7 bases). The CDR3 sequence is CASRRGGGETQYF. The CDR3 DNA reads TGTGCCAGTAGAAGGGGGGGCGGGGAGACCCAGTACTTC.